The 8 T cell receptor beta chains below all came from one sample that was sequenced in a study of shared clonotypes between healthy human individuals. The data were produced by immunoSEQ multiplex PCR, yet TCRdb's version contains in-frame clones alone and is incomplete. The table shows some 1,400,000 clones, with about 96% occurring only once. Sequencing was done on a sample of naive CD4+ T cells sorted from blood. Sample subset: CD45RA+ positively selected. These receptors came from a man aged 25-40 years in good health.

The chain couples TRBV5-1 to TRBJ1-2; 9 nucleotides agree with TRBD1. Germline V gives CDR1 SGHRS, CDR2 YFSETQ. This CDR3 has 16 amino acids. V was pared by 1 base and J by 7 bases, with 11 bases of the junction left unmatched. CDR3 protein: CASSLWFTGGEGGYTF. Here the CDR3 DNA reads TGCGCCAGCAGCTTGTGGTTTACAGGGGGCGAGGGTGGCTACACCTTC.

This clone was picked up one time. The chain joins TRBV19 to TRBJ2-2, with 9 bases fitting TRBD2. The CDR3 is 16 residues long. The V gene's germline CDR1 is LNHDA and CDR2 SQIVND (reference sequence). V shed 5 bases and J 4 bases; nucleotides not matched to a gene: 8. CDR3 sequence (DNA): TGTGCCAGTAGTTACCGCCTAGCGGGACTCACCGGGGAGCTGTTTTTT. The encoded protein is CASSYRLAGLTGELFF. The full variable domain, in which reference TRBV19 and TRBJ2-2 provide the parts outside the CDR3, is DGGITQSPKYLFRKEGQNVTLSCEQNLNHDAMYWYRQDPGQGLRLIYYSQIVNDFQKGDIAEGYSVSREKKESFPLTVTSAQKNPTAFYLCASSYRLAGLTGELFFGEGSRLTVL.

This sequence joins TRBV11-2 and TRBJ1-1, with a weak D call TRBD1 (5 bases). Trimming left V 3 bases short and J 0 bases short, with 11 bases between. From germline, CDR1 is SGHAT and CDR2 FQNNGV. The CDR3 loop spans 15 amino acids. For the CDR3, the DNA is TGTGCCAGCAGCTTTCGTAGACAGTTGAACACTGAAGCTTTCTTT. Protein sequence: CASSFRRQLNTEAFF.

The V call is TRBV27, the J call TRBJ2-5; 7 positions agree with TRBD2. This CDR3 has 15 residues. With 8 bases clipped from V and 4 bases from J, the junction kept 13 bases outside the gene matches. Per germline, CDR1 MNHEY and CDR2 SMNVEV (reference sequence). Written as DNA, the CDR3 is TGTGCCAGCTCCAAATGGGGGGGAATGGGAGAGACCCAGTACTTC. Its protein product is CASSKWGGMGETQYF.

This chain's CDR3 is CASSTGVYGYTF. CDR3 nucleotides: TGTGCCAGCAGTACAGGGGTCTATGGCTACACCTTC. V gene TRBV2 combines with J gene TRBJ1-2, with 7 positions matching TRBD1. The CDR3 length is 12 residues. The V gene end was trimmed by 5 bases and the J gene end by 4 bases; junction bases not matched to a gene: 1. The germline CDR1 and CDR2 sequences are SNHLY and FYNNEI.

CDR3 sequence: CASSLPGGQIQETQYF. As DNA, the CDR3 is TGTGCCAGCAGCTTGCCGGGAGGACAGATCCAAGAGACCCAGTACTTC. This sequence joins TRBV5-4 and TRBJ2-5, with D possibly being TRBD2 (7 bases). CDR1 SGHNT and CDR2 YYREEE come from the germline V gene (reference sequence). The CDR3 has 16 amino acids. V gave up 1 base and J gave up 1 base, with 14 bases separating them.

The rearrangement links TRBV29-1 to TRBJ2-1; 7 bases match TRBD1. The germline gives CDR1 SQVTM, CDR2 ANQGSEA. The CDR3 covers 12 residues. With 4 bases clipped from V and 8 bases from J, the junction kept 5 bases outside the gene matches. CDR3: CSVGKGADEQFF. The CDR3 DNA reads as TGCAGCGTTGGGAAGGGGGCGGATGAGCAGTTCTTC.

CDR3 nucleotide sequence: TGTGCCAGCAAGAATTTTGGGGCCTACAATGAGCAGTTCTTC. Translated: CASKNFGAYNEQFF. The chain carries TRBV27 and TRBJ2-1; D is unresolved. Germline V gene sequence: CDR1 MNHEY, CDR2 SMNVEV (reference sequence). CDR3 length: 14 amino acids. The V end lost 7 bases, the J end lost 2 bases, and 12 bases lay between the germline ends.